The 25 T cell receptor beta chains given below trace back to one sample, sequenced in a study of CXCR3-negative and CXCR3-positive naive CD8 T cells. Findings and caveats of the study: CXCR3-positive naive cells carried more hydrophobic TRB CDR3s than CXCR3-negative ones.

Their antigen targets remain unknown. UMI labels and 5' RACE were used to prepare the TRB cDNA libraries. TCRdb re-called the 5' RACE reads; one entry per CDR3 protein, DNA not given. The repertoire table contains 65,000 to 75,000 distinct CDR3 sequences. Source material: naive CXCR3+ CD8+ T cells from blood. Subset: CD45RO-CCR7+CD27+CD95- naive CD8+ T cells expressing CXCR3 (TNR3+). These receptors were taken from a human donor in good health. Some clones in this sample may be carry-over from other donors' samples.

The gene calls are TRBV7-9 and TRBJ1-5. CDR1 is SEHNR, CDR2 FQNEAQ, per germline (reference sequence). CDR3 size: 15 residues. The chain's CDR3 is CASSLEGDSNQPQHF.

The chain's CDR3 is CASSPYRNTGELFF. The V gene is TRBV13, the J gene TRBJ2-2. The CDR3 extends over 14 amino acids. Germline V CDR1 and CDR2: PRHDT, FYEKMQ (reference sequence). Using reference TRBV13 and TRBJ2-2 for the parts outside the CDR3, the full variable domain is AAGVIQSPRHLIKEKRETATLKCYPIPRHDTVYWYQQGPGQDPQFLISFYEKMQSDKGSIPDRFSAQQFSDYHSELNMSSLELGDSALYFCASSPYRNTGELFFGEGSRLTVL.

The rearrangement uses TRBV20-1 and TRBJ2-3. The CDR3 has 15 residues. CDR1 and CDR2 (germline): DFQATT, SNEGSKA (reference sequence). The CDR3: CSAPISGRQADTQYF.

This chain links TRBV29-1 with TRBJ1-1; TCRdb outputs TRBD1, but without DNA this stays unchecked. Germline CDR1 is SQVTM and CDR2 is ANQGSEA. This CDR3 spans 11 amino acids. Here the CDR3 reads CSVEARGLAFF.

V and J are TRBV25-1 and TRBJ1-3. There are 14 residues in the CDR3. Germline assignment: CDR1 MGHDK and CDR2 SYGVNS. The CDR3 is CASSDADIGNTIYF.

The rearrangement uses TRBV4-3 and TRBJ1-2; the D gene TCRdb calls, TRBD1, cannot be checked with no DNA. Germline assignment: CDR1 LGHNA and CDR2 YSLEER. This CDR3 region has 15 residues. The chain's CDR3 is CASSQKRGVNYGYTF.

The genes are TRBV14 and TRBJ1-2. Germline values: CDR1 SGHDN, CDR2 FVKESK. This CDR3 is 13 amino acids long. CDR3 region: CASSQEAGYGYTF.

The chain is built from TRBV10-3 and TRBJ2-1. This CDR3 region has 13 residues. Germline V gives CDR1 ENHRY, CDR2 SYGVKD. The CDR3 here is CAISFTKDNEQFF.

The chain couples TRBV27 to TRBJ2-7; no DNA is available, so the TRBD1 call from TCRdb remains unchecked. The CDR3 runs 14 residues. CDR1 MNHEY and CDR2 SMNVEV come from the germline V gene (reference sequence). The CDR3 spells CASSLAQGGYEQYF.

V is TRBV9 and J is TRBJ1-2; TCRdb gives TRBD1 as the D gene, but with no DNA this cannot be confirmed. CDR3 length equals 13 residues. Germline CDR1 SGDLS, CDR2 YYNGEE. The CDR3 loop reads CASSVARGYGYTF. The complete variable domain, with remaining parts taken from reference TRBV9 and TRBJ1-2, reads DSGVTQTPKHLITATGQRVTLRCSPRSGDLSVYWYQQSLDQGLQFLIQYYNGEERAKGNILERFSAQQFPDLHSELNLSSLELGDSALYFCASSVARGYGYTFGSGTRLTVV.

The chain carries TRBV7-2 and TRBJ2-3; absent DNA, TCRdb's TRBD1 call cannot be checked. The CDR3 covers 13 residues. The germline V gene encodes CDR1 SGHTA and CDR2 FQGNSA. The CDR3: CASSLGGSDTQYF.

The chain links TRBV4-1 to TRBJ2-5; TCRdb calls TRBD1, which cannot be checked without DNA. There are 14 residues in the CDR3. Germline V gene sequence: CDR1 MGHRA, CDR2 YSYEKL. CDR3: CASSQGRGRETQYF.

V gene TRBV7-9 combines with J gene TRBJ2-7; TCRdb's D gene call, TRBD2, goes unchecked for lack of DNA. This CDR3 region has 16 residues. Germline values: CDR1 SEHNR, CDR2 FQNEAQ (reference sequence). The CDR3 spells CASSSLAGGLFSEQYF.

V gene TRBV19 combines with J gene TRBJ2-1; TCRdb indicates TRBD1, and absent DNA this call remains unverified. CDR3 size: 14 residues. The germline V gene encodes CDR1 LNHDA and CDR2 SQIVND (reference sequence). The CDR3 reads CASEYGTGFNEQFF.

The chain carries TRBV20-1 and TRBJ2-3; the TRBD1 assignment by TCRdb is unverifiable without DNA. CDR1 DFQATT and CDR2 SNEGSKA come from the germline V gene (reference sequence). CDR3 length: 17 residues. The CDR3 protein is CSASEGGPRMGTDTQYF.

The chain couples TRBV5-1 to TRBJ2-7; TCRdb picks TRBD1, but there is no DNA to check that call. Germline CDR1 is SGHRS and CDR2 is YFSETQ. This CDR3 contains 15 residues. The CDR3 sequence is CASSLAQGTEFEQYF.

This chain uses TRBV29-1 with TRBJ2-5; TCRdb's D call of TRBD1 is untestable without DNA. The germline gives CDR1 SQVTM, CDR2 ANQGSEA. The CDR3 runs 12 residues. The CDR3 spells CSVEAGGGTQYF.

The chain employs TRBV7-9 and TRBJ2-1; the TCRdb call, TRBD2, lacks DNA for checking. The CDR3 covers 15 residues. CDR1 and CDR2 (germline): SEHNR, FQNEAQ (reference sequence). The CDR3 is CSSSAGIAGYNEQFF.

The gene calls are TRBV7-3 and TRBJ2-3. Germline V lookup: CDR1 SGHTA, CDR2 FQGTGA. The CDR3 has 14 residues. This CDR3 reads CASSLTGIADTQYF.

This chain uses TRBV7-9 with TRBJ2-7; lacking DNA, the TRBD1 call made by TCRdb goes unchecked. The CDR3 is made up of 16 amino acids. From germline, CDR1 is SEHNR and CDR2 FQNEAQ (reference sequence). CDR3 in amino acids: CASSHLPEGGLYEQYF.

V and J are TRBV6-1 and TRBJ2-1; TCRdb names TRBD1, which stays unverified in the absence of DNA. The CDR3 is made up of 14 amino acids. Germline assignment: CDR1 MNHNS and CDR2 SASEGT. The CDR3 is CASGGTGSYNEQFF.

The chain links TRBV7-9 to TRBJ2-7. Germline lookup yields CDR1 SEHNR and CDR2 FQNEAQ (reference sequence). The CDR3 totals 14 residues. The CDR3 region is CASSLNTVLYEQYF.

The gene calls are TRBV24-1 and TRBJ2-1. This CDR3 region has 13 residues. From germline, CDR1 is KGHDR and CDR2 SFDVKD. The chain's CDR3 is CATSDSWGNEQFF.

The rearrangement joins TRBV6-2 or TRBV6-3 to TRBJ2-7; TCRdb designates TRBD1, a call that cannot be tested without DNA. CDR3 size: 15 residues. Germline CDR1 is MNHEY and CDR2 is SVGEGT. The CDR3 sequence is CASSSRTGEAHEQYF.

The rearrangement uses TRBV7-6 and TRBJ2-4; the D call of TRBD1 rests on TCRdb alone, since no DNA is present to check it. The CDR3 is made up of 12 amino acids. Germline CDR1 and CDR2: SGHVS and FNYEAQ. The CDR3 reads CASSLQGNIQYF. The whole variable domain, remainder taken from reference TRBV7-6 and TRBJ2-4, is GAGVSQSPRYKVTKRGQDVALRCDPISGHVSLYWYRQALGQGPEFLTYFNYEAQQDKSGLPNDRFSAERPEGSISTLTIQRTEQRDSAMYRCASSLQGNIQYFGAGTRLSVL.